This TCR beta chain was sequenced during a study of blood T cell repertoires in COVID-19. Study overall: Acute and convalescent COVID-19 specimens originated in the United States, Italy and Spain. T cells, B-cell-depleted T cells, or PBMCs provided the cDNA or gDNA that served as material.

Sequencing used immunoSEQ multiplex PCR; TCRdb keeps in-frame clones, though not all of them. The sample has under 80,000 clones; 86% are singletons. The source is a man between 65 and 85 years old with active COVID-19. The sample consisted of peripheral blood.

The CDR3 DNA sequence: TGTGCCAGCAGTTTGCGAGGCGGTGGCTACACCTTC. Translated: CASSLRGGGYTF. The chain joins TRBV28 to TRBJ1-2; no reliable D call. The CDR3 loop spans 12 amino acids. Trimming stripped 3 bases from V and 7 bases from J, with 9 bases between. In germline, CDR1 is MDHEN, CDR2 SYDVKM.